This TCR beta chain was identified in a study of T cells in Graves' hyperthyroidism and ophthalmopathy. In germline, CDR1 is SGHNT, CDR2 YYREEE (reference sequence). Trimming removed 0 bases at V and 8 bases at J, with 9 bases between. The CDR3 is 14 amino acids. The CDR3 regions of TCR beta were amplified from RNA transcripts. Primed by the HTBI set, a first-round RT-PCR was run on the TCR CDR3. TCRdb re-derived calls from the multiplex PCR reads in MiXCR, one entry per CDR3 protein. The sample has 390,000 or so distinct CDR3 sequences, roughly 15% seen once. In this sample, this clonotype turned up many times.

The TCR was taken from a young man with Graves' ophthalmopathy. Sequenced sample: blood. This chain joins TRBV5-4 and TRBJ1-6, with D unresolved. This chain's CDR3 is CASSLADPHSPLHF. The CDR3 region has the DNA TGTGCCAGCAGCTTGGCGGATCCCCATTCACCCCTCCACTTT. Full variable domain (missing parts from reference TRBV5-4 and TRBJ1-6): ETGVTQSPTHLIKTRGQQVTLRCSSQSGHNTVSWYQQALGQGPQFIFQYYREEENGRGNFPPRFSGLQFPNYSSELNVNALELDDSALYLCASSLADPHSPLHFGNGTRLTVT.